Each of the 10 T cell receptor beta chains below was sequenced from the same sample in a study of cytomegalovirus exposure and HLA in healthy donors. Primers: 60 Vbeta forward and 13 Jbeta reverse. The table came from immunoSEQ multiplex PCR; TCRdb's copy has only in-frame clones and leaves some out. This sample has 140,000 or so clones; about 82% occur once, and the top ten carry more than 3%. Input material: PBMCs. These receptors were taken from a male donor in good health and CMV-seronegative.

This chain joins TRBV27 and TRBJ2-7; the match to TRBD1 covers 9 bases. Germline V gives CDR1 MNHEY, CDR2 SMNVEV (reference sequence). The CDR3 is made up of 15 amino acids. V shed 3 bases, J shed 3 bases, and the junction held 6 bases outside the gene matches. The CDR3 loop is CASSFFGTGNYEQYF. CDR3 bases: TGTGCCAGCAGTTTTTTCGGGACAGGGAACTACGAGCAGTACTTC.

The genes are TRBV10-3 and TRBJ2-7, with D possibly matching TRBD2 (6 bases). V was clipped by 0 bases and J by 2 bases, with 17 bases between them. Germline lookup yields CDR1 ENHRY and CDR2 SYGVKD. This CDR3 comprises 17 residues. CDR3 region: CAISESTGRTEPYEQYF. The DNA of the CDR3 is TGTGCCATCAGTGAGTCAACGGGGAGGACCGAGCCCTACGAGCAGTACTTC.

This rearrangement joins TRBV7-3 to TRBJ2-5; 11 bases are a match to TRBD2. Germline V gene sequence: CDR1 SGHTA, CDR2 FQGTGA. J was trimmed by 5 bases and V by 5 bases; bases with no gene match: 7. The CDR3 covers 15 residues. The CDR3 spells CASSPGLAGWETQYF. The CDR3 DNA sequence: TGTGCCAGCAGCCCAGGACTAGCGGGTTGGGAGACCCAGTACTTC.

The chain couples TRBV19 to TRBJ1-2, with a possible D match to TRBD1 (5 bases). The germline V gene has CDR1 LNHDA and CDR2 SQIVND (reference sequence). V was clipped by 3 bases and J by 3 bases, with 17 bases between them. CDR3 length: 16 amino acids. CDR3 amino acids: CASSIPWGGKDYGYTF. In DNA form, the CDR3 reads TGTGCCAGTAGTATCCCCTGGGGGGGTAAAGACTATGGCTACACCTTC.

The V gene is TRBV7-9, the J gene TRBJ1-6, with 9 nucleotides matching TRBD1. Germline-derived CDR1 and CDR2 are SEHNR and FQNEAQ (reference sequence). The CDR3 length is 17 residues. V dropped 4 bases and J dropped 9; count of bases not matched to a gene: 13. The CDR3 spells CASSSYDTGGRGSPLHF. CDR3 DNA: TGTGCCAGCAGCTCCTACGACACAGGGGGCCGGGGTTCACCCCTCCACTTT.

This chain connects TRBV11-2 to TRBJ2-7; 7 bases are shared with TRBD1. The CDR3 length is 13 residues. Germline V gene lookup returns CDR1 SGHAT and CDR2 FQNNGV. J gave up 1 base and V 4 bases, and 1 base lay outside the gene matches. The CDR3 region is CASSYRGSYEQYF. CDR3 bases: TGTGCCAGCAGCTACAGGGGATCCTACGAGCAGTACTTC.

J is TRBJ1-5 and V is TRBV27; TRBD1 is a possible D gene (5 bases). V gave up 3 bases and J gave up 0 bases, with 12 bases separating them. This CDR3 comprises 16 residues. Germline-derived CDR1 and CDR2 are MNHEY and SMNVEV (reference sequence). CDR3 bases: TGTGCCAGCAGTTTCAGGCAGGACATTAGCAATCAGCCCCAGCATTTT. It yields the protein CASSFRQDISNQPQHF.

A single count supports this clone. The chain joins TRBV6-6 to TRBJ1-5; the match to TRBD1 covers 7 bases. Germline CDR1 MNHNY, CDR2 SVGAGI (reference sequence). The CDR3 is made up of 15 amino acids. V shed 2 bases, J shed 2 bases, and the junction held 3 bases outside the gene matches. This chain's CDR3 is CASSYPTGRNQPQHF. CDR3 sequence (DNA): TGTGCCAGCAGTTACCCGACAGGGCGCAATCAGCCCCAGCATTTT.

J is TRBJ1-2 and V is TRBV2, with 9 nucleotides matching TRBD1. This CDR3 is built from 15 residues. V lost 10 bases and J lost 6; bases outside the gene matches: 15. Germline V gene lookup returns CDR1 SNHLY and CDR2 FYNNEI. The CDR3: CATVPYTGGANGYTF. The CDR3 coding sequence is TGTGCCACCGTGCCATACACAGGGGGCGCTAATGGCTACACCTTC.

This clone was recorded once. This sequence joins TRBV19 and TRBJ1-6; D may be TRBD1 (6 bases). The CDR3 is 12 residues long. The germline CDR1 and CDR2 sequences are LNHDA and SQIVND (reference sequence). V gave up 10 bases and J gave up 5 bases, with 9 bases separating them. CDR3 bases: TGTGCCACCAGGGACAATAATTCACCCCTCCACTTT. Protein product: CATRDNNSPLHF.